This section outlines one T cell receptor beta chain sequence together with its context. Its antigen is not identified. Within the sample, other DNA sequences also encode this same CDR3. The CDR3 consists of 15 residues. V was pared by 0 bases and J by 6 bases, with 5 bases of the junction left unmatched. The germline V gene has CDR1 MNHEY and CDR2 SVGAGI. This sample was included in a study of lymphopenia after photon versus proton radiotherapy. Study outcomes and limitations: Survival link was tested only in deceased patients; proton benefit remains a possibility. Photon-treated patients lost naive T cells and TCR diversity; proton-treated stayed stable. After lymphocyte nadir, photon-treated repertoires showed oligoclonal expansion, especially CD8+ Temra.

Profiling relied on immunoSEQ multiplex PCR, and the TCRdb table lists in-frame clones only, not all of them. The sample holds approximately 12,000 clones; roughly nine tenths are singletons and the top ten take 3.5% to 4%. Material: peripheral blood, obtained from a patient treated with photon-based radiotherapy. The receptor's source is a man aged 60-69 years with pancreatic cancer. The rearrangement joins TRBV6-5 to TRBJ2-7; 10 bases match TRBD1. The CDR3 sequence: CASSYSRDRGSEQYF. CDR3 DNA: TGTGCCAGCAGTTACTCGCGGGACAGGGGAAGCGAGCAGTACTTC.